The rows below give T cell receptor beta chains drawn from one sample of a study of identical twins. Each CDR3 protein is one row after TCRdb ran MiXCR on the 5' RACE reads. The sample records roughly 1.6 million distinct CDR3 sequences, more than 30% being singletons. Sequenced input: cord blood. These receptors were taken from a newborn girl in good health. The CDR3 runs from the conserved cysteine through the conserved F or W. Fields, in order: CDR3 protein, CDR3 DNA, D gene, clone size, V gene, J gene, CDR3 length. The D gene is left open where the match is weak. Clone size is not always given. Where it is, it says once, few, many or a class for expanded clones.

CSARAGHRGYTF	TGCAGTGCTAGGGCGGGACATCGTGGCTACACCTTC	NA	few	TRBV20-1	TRBJ1-2	12
CASTESGGDQETQYF	TGTGCCAGCACTGAGAGTGGGGGGGACCAAGAGACCCAGTACTTC	TRBD2	NA	TRBV6-2/TRBV6-3	TRBJ2-5	15
CASSNLAGVSYNEQFF	TGTGCCAGCAGCAACTTAGCGGGGGTCTCCTACAATGAGCAGTTCTTC	TRBD2	many	TRBV12-3/TRBV12-4	TRBJ2-1	16
CASSQGLANEKLFF	TGTGCCAGCAGCCAGGGGTTGGCTAATGAAAAACTGTTTTTT	NA	few	TRBV7-9	TRBJ1-4	14
CASSHVAGLSSYNEQFF	TGTGCCAGCAGCCACGTAGCGGGCCTAAGCTCCTACAATGAGCAGTTCTTC	TRBD2	NA	TRBV3-1	TRBJ2-1	17
CATSDPLEYTQYF	TGTGCCACCAGTGATCCCCTCGAATATACGCAGTATTTT	NA	few	TRBV24-1	TRBJ2-3	13
CSAYTAETYNEQFF	TGCAGTGCCTATACGGCGGAGACATACAATGAGCAGTTCTTC	NA	NA	TRBV20-1	TRBJ2-1	14
CASSYRLAGGEQYF	TGTGCCAGCAGTTATAGGCTAGCGGGAGGCGAGCAGTACTTC	TRBD2	many	TRBV6-2/TRBV6-3	TRBJ2-7	14
CASQPGTSGARSFF	TGTGCCAGCCAACCCGGGACTAGCGGGGCGCGTTCGTTCTTC	TRBD2	NA	TRBV28	TRBJ2-1	14
CASRIDGSNQPQHF	TGTGCCAGCAGGATCGACGGTAGCAATCAGCCCCAGCATTTT	NA	once	TRBV28	TRBJ1-5	14
CSARAGTGVGTDTQYF	TGCAGTGCTAGGGCCGGGACAGGGGTTGGCACAGATACGCAGTATTTT	TRBD1	few	TRBV20-1	TRBJ2-3	16
CASSPPGTRTTDTQYF	TGTGCCAGCAGTCCCCCCGGGACTAGGACCACAGATACGCAGTATTTT	TRBD2	NA	TRBV7-6	TRBJ2-3	16
CASSLVGLPLEPQYF	TGTGCCAGCAGCTTAGTAGGACTACCCCTAGAGCCCCAGTACTTC	NA	NA	TRBV7-2	TRBJ2-5	15
CASSLGAGYSEQFF	TGTGCCAGCAGTTTAGGGGCGGGATATTCTGAGCAGTTCTTC	NA	few	TRBV12-3/TRBV12-4	TRBJ2-1	14
CASSFTGMSTYNEQFF	TGTGCCAGCAGCTTCACAGGGATGAGCACCTACAATGAGCAGTTCTTC	NA	few	TRBV7-6	TRBJ2-1	16
CASSIVRAATGPGTGELFF	TGTGCCAGTAGTATAGTTCGAGCCGCCACCGGACCTGGGACCGGGGAGCTGTTTTTT	NA	NA	TRBV19	TRBJ2-2	19
CATSDPGQADNEQFF	TGTGCCACCAGTGACCCGGGACAGGCCGACAATGAGCAGTTCTTC	TRBD1	NA	TRBV24-1	TRBJ2-1	15
CSARDRQGVDYGYTF	TGCAGTGCTAGAGATCGACAGGGGGTGGACTATGGCTACACCTTC	TRBD1	few	TRBV20-1	TRBJ1-2	15
CSADGQLLAKNIQYF	TGCAGTGCTGACGGACAGCTTCTAGCCAAAAACATTCAGTACTTC	NA	NA	TRBV20-1	TRBJ2-4	15
CASSLRTGGTYNEQFF	TGTGCCAGTAGTCTGCGGACTGGCGGGACCTACAATGAGCAGTTCTTC	NA	NA	TRBV19	TRBJ2-1	16
CSATGTEYEQYF	TGCAGTGCCACAGGGACCGAGTACGAGCAGTACTTC	NA	few	TRBV20-1	TRBJ2-7	12
CSARGGRRGNQPQHF	TGCAGTGCTAGGGGGGGGCGCCGGGGCAATCAGCCCCAGCATTTT	NA	NA	TRBV20-1	TRBJ1-5	15
CASSLAGLVLTDTQYF	TGTGCCAGCAGCTTAGCCGGACTAGTTCTAACAGATACGCAGTATTTT	TRBD2	NA	TRBV7-2	TRBJ2-3	16
CASSQGLAGPTDTQYF	TGTGCCAGCAGCCAAGGACTAGCGGGGCCTACAGATACGCAGTATTTT	TRBD2	many	TRBV4-2	TRBJ2-3	16